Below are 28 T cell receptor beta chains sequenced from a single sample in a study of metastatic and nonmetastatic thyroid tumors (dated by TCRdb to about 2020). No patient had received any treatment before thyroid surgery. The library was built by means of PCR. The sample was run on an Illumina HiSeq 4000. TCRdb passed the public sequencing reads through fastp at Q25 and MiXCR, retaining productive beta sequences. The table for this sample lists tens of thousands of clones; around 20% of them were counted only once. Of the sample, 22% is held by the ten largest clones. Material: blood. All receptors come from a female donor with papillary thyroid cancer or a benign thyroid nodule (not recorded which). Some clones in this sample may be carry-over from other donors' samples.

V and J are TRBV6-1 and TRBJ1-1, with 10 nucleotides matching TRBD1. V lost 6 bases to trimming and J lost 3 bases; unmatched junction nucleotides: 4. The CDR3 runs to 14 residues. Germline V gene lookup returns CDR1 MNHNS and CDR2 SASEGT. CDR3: CASRDRGFDTEAFF. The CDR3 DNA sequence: TGTGCCAGCAGGGACAGGGGGTTTGACACTGAAGCTTTCTTT.

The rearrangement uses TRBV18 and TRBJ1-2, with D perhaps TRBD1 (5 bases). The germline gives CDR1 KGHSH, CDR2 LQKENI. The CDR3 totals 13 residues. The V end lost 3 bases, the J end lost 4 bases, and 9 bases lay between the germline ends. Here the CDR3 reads CASSPTVTYGYTF. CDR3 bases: TGTGCCAGCTCACCGACAGTGACCTATGGCTACACCTTC.

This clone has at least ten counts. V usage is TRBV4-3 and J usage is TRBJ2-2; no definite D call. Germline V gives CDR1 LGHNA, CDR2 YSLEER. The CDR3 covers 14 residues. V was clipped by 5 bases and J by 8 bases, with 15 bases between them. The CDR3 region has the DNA TGCGCCAGCAGCTCCCAAATAATTACGGGGGAGCTGTTTTTT. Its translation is CASSSQIITGELFF.

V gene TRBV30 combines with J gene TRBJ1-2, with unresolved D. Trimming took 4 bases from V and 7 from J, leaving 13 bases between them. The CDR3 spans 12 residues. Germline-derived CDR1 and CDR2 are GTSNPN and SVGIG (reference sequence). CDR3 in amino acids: CAWTNGVGGYTF. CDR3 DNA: TGTGCCTGGACCAACGGGGTGGGTGGCTACACCTTC.

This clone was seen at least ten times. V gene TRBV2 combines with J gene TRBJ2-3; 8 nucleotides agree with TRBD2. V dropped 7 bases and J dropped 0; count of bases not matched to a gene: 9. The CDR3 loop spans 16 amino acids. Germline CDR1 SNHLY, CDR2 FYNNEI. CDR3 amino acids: CASNRKAGESTDTQYF. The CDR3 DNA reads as TGTGCCAGCAATCGTAAAGCGGGGGAGAGCACAGATACGCAGTATTTT. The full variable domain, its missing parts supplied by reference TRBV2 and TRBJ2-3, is EPEVTQTPSHQVTQMGQEVILRCVPISNHLYFYWYRQILGQKVEFLVSFYNNEISEKSEIFDDQFSVERPDGSNFTLKIRSTKLEDSAMYFCASNRKAGESTDTQYFGPGTRLTVL.

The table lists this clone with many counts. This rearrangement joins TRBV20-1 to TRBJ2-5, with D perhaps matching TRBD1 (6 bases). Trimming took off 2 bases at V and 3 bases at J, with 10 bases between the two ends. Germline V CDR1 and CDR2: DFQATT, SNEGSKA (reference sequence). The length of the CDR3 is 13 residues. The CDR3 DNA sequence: TGCAGTGCTAGAAACGCAGGGGAAGAGACCCAGTACTTC. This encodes CSARNAGEETQYF.

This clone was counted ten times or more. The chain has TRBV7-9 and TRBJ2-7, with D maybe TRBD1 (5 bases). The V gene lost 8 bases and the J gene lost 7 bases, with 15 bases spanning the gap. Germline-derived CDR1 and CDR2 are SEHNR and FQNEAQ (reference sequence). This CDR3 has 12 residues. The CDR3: CASGRVVSEQYF. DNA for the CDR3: TGTGCCAGCGGCAGGGTGGTATCGGAGCAGTACTTC.

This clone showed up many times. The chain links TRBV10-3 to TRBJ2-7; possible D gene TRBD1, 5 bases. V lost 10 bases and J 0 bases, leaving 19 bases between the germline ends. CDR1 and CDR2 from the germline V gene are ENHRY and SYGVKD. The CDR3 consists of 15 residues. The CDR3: CATQVEFRGSYEQYF. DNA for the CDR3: TGTGCCACCCAGGTGGAGTTTAGGGGCTCCTACGAGCAGTACTTC.

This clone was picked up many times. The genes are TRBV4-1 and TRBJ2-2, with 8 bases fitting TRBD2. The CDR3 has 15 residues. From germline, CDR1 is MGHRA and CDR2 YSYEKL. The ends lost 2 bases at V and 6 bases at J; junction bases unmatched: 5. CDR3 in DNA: TGCGCCAGCAGCCAACCGAGCGGGGGATCCGGGGAGCTGTTTTTT. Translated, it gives CASSQPSGGSGELFF.

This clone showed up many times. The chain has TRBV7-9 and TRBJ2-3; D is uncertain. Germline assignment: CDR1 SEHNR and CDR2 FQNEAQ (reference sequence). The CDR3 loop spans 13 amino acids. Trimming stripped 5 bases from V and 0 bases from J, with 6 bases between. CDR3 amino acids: CASSPISTDTQYF. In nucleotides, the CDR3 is TGTGCCAGCAGCCCGATTAGCACAGATACGCAGTATTTT.

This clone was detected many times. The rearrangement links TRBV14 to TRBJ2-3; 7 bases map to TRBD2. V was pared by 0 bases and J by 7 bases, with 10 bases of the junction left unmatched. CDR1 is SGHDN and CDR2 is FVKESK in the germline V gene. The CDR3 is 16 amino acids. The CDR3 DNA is TGTGCCAGCAGCCAAGACTTTGGACTAGGCCTGAATACGCAGTATTTT. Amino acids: CASSQDFGLGLNTQYF. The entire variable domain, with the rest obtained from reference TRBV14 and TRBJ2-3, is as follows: EAGVTQFPSHSVIEKGQTVTLRCDPISGHDNLYWYRRVMGKEIKFLLHFVKESKQDESGMPNNRFLAERTGGTYSTLKVQPAELEDSGVYFCASSQDFGLGLNTQYFGPGTRLTVL.

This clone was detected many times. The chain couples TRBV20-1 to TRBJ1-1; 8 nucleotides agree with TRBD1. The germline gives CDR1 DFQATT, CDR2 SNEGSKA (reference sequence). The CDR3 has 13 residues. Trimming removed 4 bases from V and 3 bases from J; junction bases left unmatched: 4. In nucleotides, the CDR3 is TGCAGTGCTAAGGACAGGGCGGACACTGAAGCTTTCTTT. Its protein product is CSAKDRADTEAFF.

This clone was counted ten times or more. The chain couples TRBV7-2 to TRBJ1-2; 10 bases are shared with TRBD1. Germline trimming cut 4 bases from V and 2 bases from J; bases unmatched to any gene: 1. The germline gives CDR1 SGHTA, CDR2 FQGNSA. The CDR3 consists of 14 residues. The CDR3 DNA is TGTGCCAGCAGCTGGGGACAGGGGAACTATGGCTACACCTTC. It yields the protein CASSWGQGNYGYTF.

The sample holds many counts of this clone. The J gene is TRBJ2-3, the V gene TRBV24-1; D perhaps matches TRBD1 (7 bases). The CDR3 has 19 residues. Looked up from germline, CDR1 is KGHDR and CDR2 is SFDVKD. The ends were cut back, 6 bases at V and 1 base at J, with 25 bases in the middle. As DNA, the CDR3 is TGTGCCACCAGTTCACCACCCTCTCGCACAGGGGAGGGCACAGATACGCAGTATTTT. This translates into CATSSPPSRTGEGTDTQYF.

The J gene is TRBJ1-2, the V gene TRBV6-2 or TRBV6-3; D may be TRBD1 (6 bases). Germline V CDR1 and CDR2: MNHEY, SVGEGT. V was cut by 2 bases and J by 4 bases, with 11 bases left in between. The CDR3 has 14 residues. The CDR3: CASSYGGGGYGYTF. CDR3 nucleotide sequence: TGTGCCAGCAGTTACGGAGGGGGGGGCTATGGCTACACCTTC.

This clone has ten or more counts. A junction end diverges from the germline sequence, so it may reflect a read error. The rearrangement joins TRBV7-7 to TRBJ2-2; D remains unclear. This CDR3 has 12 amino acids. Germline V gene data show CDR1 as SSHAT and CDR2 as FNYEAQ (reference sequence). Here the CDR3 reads CASSTQGGELFF. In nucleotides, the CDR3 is TGTGCTAGCAGCACGCAAGGCGGGGAGCTGTTTTTT.

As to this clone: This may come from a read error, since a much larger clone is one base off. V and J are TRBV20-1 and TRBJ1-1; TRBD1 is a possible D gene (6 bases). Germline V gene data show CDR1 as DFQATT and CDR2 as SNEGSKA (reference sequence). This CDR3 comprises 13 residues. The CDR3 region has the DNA TGCAGTGCCCTAAAGGAAGGGGACACTGAAGCTTCCTTT. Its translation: CSALKEGDTEASF.

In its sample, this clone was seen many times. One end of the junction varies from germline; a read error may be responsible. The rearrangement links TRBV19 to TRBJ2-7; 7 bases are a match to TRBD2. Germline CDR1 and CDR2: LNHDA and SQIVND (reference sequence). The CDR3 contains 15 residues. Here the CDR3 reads CASSRGLDISYDWSF. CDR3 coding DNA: TGTGCCAGTAGTCGTGGACTAGATATTTCCTACGATTGGAGCTTC. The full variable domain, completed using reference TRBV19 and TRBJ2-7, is DGGITQSPKYLFRKEGQNVTLSCEQNLNHDAMYWYRQDPGQGLRLIYYSQIVNDFQKGDIAEGYSVSREKKESFPLTVTSAQKNPTAFYLCASSRGLDISYDWSFGPGTRLTVT.

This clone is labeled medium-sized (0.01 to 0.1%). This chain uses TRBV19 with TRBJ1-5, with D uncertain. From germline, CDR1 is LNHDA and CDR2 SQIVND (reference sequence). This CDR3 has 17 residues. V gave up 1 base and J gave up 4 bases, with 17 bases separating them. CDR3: CASSIVFSDGWNQPQHF. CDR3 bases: TGTGCCAGTAGTATAGTCTTTTCGGACGGGTGGAATCAGCCCCAGCATTTT.

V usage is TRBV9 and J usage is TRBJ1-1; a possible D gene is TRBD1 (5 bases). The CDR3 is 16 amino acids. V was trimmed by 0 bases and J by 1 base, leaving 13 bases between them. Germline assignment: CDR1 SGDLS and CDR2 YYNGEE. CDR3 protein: CASSVGGRVENTEAFF. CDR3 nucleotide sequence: TGTGCCAGCAGCGTAGGGGGCAGGGTTGAGAACACTGAAGCTTTCTTT.

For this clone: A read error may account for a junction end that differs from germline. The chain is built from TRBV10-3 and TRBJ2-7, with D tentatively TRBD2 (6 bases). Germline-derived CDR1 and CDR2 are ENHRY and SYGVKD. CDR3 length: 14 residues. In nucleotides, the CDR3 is TGTGCCATCAGTGAGACGGGACTTATCTACGAGCAGTACTTT. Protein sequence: CAISETGLIYEQYF.

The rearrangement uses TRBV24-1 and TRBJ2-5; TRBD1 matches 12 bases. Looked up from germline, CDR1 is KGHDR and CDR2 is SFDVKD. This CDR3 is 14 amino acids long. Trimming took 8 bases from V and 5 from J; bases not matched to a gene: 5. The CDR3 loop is CATKGTGGGETQYF. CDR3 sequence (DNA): TGTGCCACCAAGGGGACAGGGGGCGGTGAGACCCAGTACTTC.

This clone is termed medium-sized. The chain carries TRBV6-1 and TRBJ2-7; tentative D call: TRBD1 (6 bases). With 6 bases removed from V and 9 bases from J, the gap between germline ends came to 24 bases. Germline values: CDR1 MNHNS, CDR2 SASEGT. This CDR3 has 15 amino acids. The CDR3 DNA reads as TGTGCCAGCAGCCAAGCTTCAGGGGTCACTTCGGTGCAGTACTTC. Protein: CASSQASGVTSVQYF.

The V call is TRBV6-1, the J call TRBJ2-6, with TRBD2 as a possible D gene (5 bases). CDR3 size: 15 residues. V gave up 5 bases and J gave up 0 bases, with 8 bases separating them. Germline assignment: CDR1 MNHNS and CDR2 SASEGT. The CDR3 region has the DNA TGTGCCAGCAGTCCGGGGTTCTCTGGGGCCAACGTCCTGACTTTC. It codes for CASSPGFSGANVLTF.

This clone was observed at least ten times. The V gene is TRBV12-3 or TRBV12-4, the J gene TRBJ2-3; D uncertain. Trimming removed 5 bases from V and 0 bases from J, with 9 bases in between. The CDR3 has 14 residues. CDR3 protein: CASSPSRSTDTQYF. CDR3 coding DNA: TGTGCCAGCAGTCCCTCACGGAGCACAGATACGCAGTATTTT.

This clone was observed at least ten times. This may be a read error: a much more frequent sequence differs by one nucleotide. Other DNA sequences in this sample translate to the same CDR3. The CDR3 region is CARGTRVPDTQYF. CDR3 nucleotide sequence: TGCGCCCGCGGGACTCGCGTCCCAGATACGCAGTATTTC. The J gene is TRBJ2-3, the V gene TRBV10-1; tentatively, D is TRBD2 (6 bases). CDR3 length: 13 amino acids. Germline lookup yields CDR1 WNHNN and CDR2 SYGVQD (reference sequence).

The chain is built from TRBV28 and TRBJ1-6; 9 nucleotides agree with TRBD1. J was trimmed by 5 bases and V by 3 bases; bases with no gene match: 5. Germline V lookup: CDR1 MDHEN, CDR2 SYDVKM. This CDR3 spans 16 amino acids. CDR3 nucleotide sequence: TGTGCCAGCAGTTTGGTACAGGGGGCGAATAATTCACCCCTCCACTTT. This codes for CASSLVQGANNSPLHF.

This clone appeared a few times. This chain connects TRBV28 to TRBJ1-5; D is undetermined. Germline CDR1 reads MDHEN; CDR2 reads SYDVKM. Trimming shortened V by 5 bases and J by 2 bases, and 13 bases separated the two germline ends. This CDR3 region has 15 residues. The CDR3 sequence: CASSPGGSGNQPQHF. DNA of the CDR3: TGTGCCAGCAGTCCGGGCGGGTCGGGCAATCAGCCCCAGCATTTT.